The rows below give T cell receptor beta chains drawn from one sample of a study of CD8 T cells in ankylosing spondylitis. TCRdb used MiXCR to reprocess the 5' RACE reads, holding one entry per CDR3 protein. The sample records about 460,000 distinct CDR3 sequences, roughly 5.3% being singletons. Sequenced sample: blood, either unsorted or a sorted T cell fraction (not recorded which). These receptors were collected from a male donor with ankylosing spondylitis. The CDR3 runs from the conserved cysteine through the conserved F or W. The D gene is left open where the match is weak. The size of a clone is reported for some rows only, either as once, few or many, or as a class for expanded clones.

D gene: -; clone size: many; J gene: TRBJ2-7; CDR3 length: 15; V gene: TRBV20-1; CDR3 DNA: TGCAGTGCTAGCGCCCTTCGACGGTCATCCTACGAGCAGTACTTC; CDR3 protein: CSASALRRSSYEQYF
D gene: TRBD1; clone size: many; J gene: TRBJ1-1; CDR3 length: 15; V gene: TRBV12-5; CDR3 DNA: TGTGCTAGTGGTTTGAGGGCAGGGGGGAAGACTGAAGCTTTCTTT; CDR3 protein: CASGLRAGGKTEAFF
D gene: -; clone size: many; J gene: TRBJ2-1; CDR3 length: 12; V gene: TRBV20-1; CDR3 DNA: TGCAGTACCGGACTAAACTACAATGAGCAGTTCTTC; CDR3 protein: CSTGLNYNEQFF
D gene: -; clone size: few; J gene: TRBJ2-1; CDR3 length: 12; V gene: TRBV28; CDR3 DNA: TGTGCCAGCAGTTGGGTTCGCCCACAGCAGTTCTTC; CDR3 protein: CASSWVRPQQFF
D gene: -; clone size: many; J gene: TRBJ1-6; CDR3 length: 11; V gene: TRBV20-1; CDR3 DNA: TGCAGTGCTAGAGAACCCGGGAGGGTCCACTTT; CDR3 protein: CSAREPGRVHF
D gene: -; clone size: many; J gene: TRBJ2-2; CDR3 length: 15; V gene: TRBV5-8; CDR3 DNA: TGTGCCAGCAGCTTTTTGACACAGAACACCGGGGAGCTGTTTTTT; CDR3 protein: CASSFLTQNTGELFF
D gene: TRBD1; clone size: many; J gene: TRBJ2-1; CDR3 length: 16; V gene: TRBV10-3; CDR3 DNA: TGTGCCATCAGGACCGGACAGGGGTCCGCCTACAATGAGCAGTTCTTC; CDR3 protein: CAIRTGQGSAYNEQFF
D gene: TRBD1; clone size: many; J gene: TRBJ2-5; CDR3 length: 13; V gene: TRBV20-1; CDR3 DNA: TGCAGTGCTAATACAGGGGGCAGGGAGACCCAGTACTTC; CDR3 protein: CSANTGGRETQYF
D gene: -; clone size: many; J gene: TRBJ2-2; CDR3 length: 13; V gene: TRBV6-1; CDR3 DNA: TGTGCCAGCAAAGGGTTTGGCACCGGGGAGCTGTTTTTT; CDR3 protein: CASKGFGTGELFF
D gene: -; clone size: many; J gene: TRBJ1-2; CDR3 length: 20; V gene: TRBV24-1; CDR3 DNA: TGTGCCACCAGTGGTTGGAGATCGGACACCCGGGACACCAATGTCTATGGCTACACCTTC; CDR3 protein: CATSGWRSDTRDTNVYGYTF
D gene: -; clone size: many; J gene: TRBJ2-7; CDR3 length: 11; V gene: TRBV5-1; CDR3 DNA: TGCGCCAGCAGCTTGACGACTAGTCTGTACTTC; CDR3 protein: CASSLTTSLYF
D gene: -; clone size: many; J gene: TRBJ2-3; CDR3 length: 16; V gene: TRBV5-8; CDR3 DNA: TGTGCCAGCAGCTTTGAGCTCATAGACCTCACAGATACGCAGTATTTT; CDR3 protein: CASSFELIDLTDTQYF
D gene: -; clone size: many; J gene: TRBJ2-3; CDR3 length: 16; V gene: TRBV9; CDR3 DNA: TGTGCCAGCAGCTCCACCCTTCTCCTGGGCACAGATACGCAGTATTTT; CDR3 protein: CASSSTLLLGTDTQYF
D gene: -; clone size: -; J gene: TRBJ1-5; CDR3 length: 14; V gene: TRBV27; CDR3 DNA: TGTGCCAGCAGTTTAGTGGGGGGGGCCCAGCCCCAGCATTTT; CDR3 protein: CASSLVGGAQPQHF
D gene: TRBD2; clone size: -; J gene: TRBJ2-7; CDR3 length: 15; V gene: TRBV3-1; CDR3 DNA: TGTGCCAGCAGCCAATCGGGGGGACCAACCTACGAGCAGTACTTC; CDR3 protein: CASSQSGGPTYEQYF
D gene: -; clone size: many; J gene: TRBJ1-1; CDR3 length: 13; V gene: TRBV4-3; CDR3 DNA: TGCGCCAGCAGCCCCCTGGGTCGCACTGAAGCTTTCTTT; CDR3 protein: CASSPLGRTEAFF
D gene: -; clone size: -; J gene: TRBJ1-2; CDR3 length: 13; V gene: TRBV18; CDR3 DNA: TGTGCCAGCTCACCCGACACATTCGGCGGCTACACCTTC; CDR3 protein: CASSPDTFGGYTF
D gene: -; clone size: -; J gene: TRBJ2-2; CDR3 length: 15; V gene: TRBV6-2/TRBV6-3; CDR3 DNA: TGTGCCAGCAGGCAGCGCCCAGGGGTGATCGGGGAGCTGTTTTTT; CDR3 protein: CASRQRPGVIGELFF
D gene: -; clone size: many; J gene: TRBJ1-1; CDR3 length: 17; V gene: TRBV2; CDR3 DNA: TGTGCCAGCAGTGCAAGGTTCAGGGTTCGACTGGGGACTGAAGCTTTCTTT; CDR3 protein: CASSARFRVRLGTEAFF
D gene: -; clone size: many; J gene: TRBJ1-2; CDR3 length: 13; V gene: TRBV19; CDR3 DNA: TGTGCCAGTAGCTTCAAGGGCGGCTATGGCTACACCTTC; CDR3 protein: CASSFKGGYGYTF
D gene: -; clone size: many; J gene: TRBJ2-7; CDR3 length: 12; V gene: TRBV29-1; CDR3 DNA: TGCAGCGCAAAGACAGTTTCCTACGAGCAGTACTTC; CDR3 protein: CSAKTVSYEQYF
D gene: -; clone size: many; J gene: TRBJ2-7; CDR3 length: 14; V gene: TRBV7-9; CDR3 DNA: TGTGCCAGCAGCTTAGTTGGAAGATCCTACGAGCAGTACTTC; CDR3 protein: CASSLVGRSYEQYF
D gene: -; clone size: many; J gene: TRBJ2-6; CDR3 length: 14; V gene: TRBV10-3; CDR3 DNA: TGTGCCATCAGTGAGAACTCTGGGGCCAACGTCCTGACTTTC; CDR3 protein: CAISENSGANVLTF
D gene: -; clone size: many; J gene: TRBJ1-1; CDR3 length: 15; V gene: TRBV20-1; CDR3 DNA: TGCAGTGCTAGAGATCGAAAGGGGGGGGACACTGAAGCTTTCTTT; CDR3 protein: CSARDRKGGDTEAFF
D gene: -; clone size: few; J gene: TRBJ2-7; CDR3 length: 14; V gene: TRBV9; CDR3 DNA: TGTGCCAGCAGCGTAGCCCCGGAGAACTACGAGCAGTACTTC; CDR3 protein: CASSVAPENYEQYF
D gene: TRBD1; clone size: many; J gene: TRBJ2-4; CDR3 length: 16; V gene: TRBV11-2; CDR3 DNA: TGTGCCAGCAGCTCCCTAGGGGGCCTAGCCAAAAACATTCAGTACTTC; CDR3 protein: CASSSLGGLAKNIQYF
D gene: -; clone size: few; J gene: TRBJ2-1; CDR3 length: 12; V gene: TRBV6-2/TRBV6-3; CDR3 DNA: TGTGCCAGCAGCTCCCGTCATAATGAGCAGTTCTTC; CDR3 protein: CASSSRHNEQFF
D gene: TRBD1; clone size: many; J gene: TRBJ2-2; CDR3 length: 16; V gene: TRBV4-2; CDR3 DNA: TGTGCCAGCAGCCCCCTTGGGGGACAGGGGACCGGGGAGCTGTTTTTT; CDR3 protein: CASSPLGGQGTGELFF
D gene: -; clone size: many; J gene: TRBJ2-7; CDR3 length: 13; V gene: TRBV5-1; CDR3 DNA: TGCGCCAGCAAGGGCAATAGCGGAGACGAGCAGTACTTC; CDR3 protein: CASKGNSGDEQYF
D gene: TRBD2; clone size: many; J gene: TRBJ2-3; CDR3 length: 16; V gene: TRBV20-1; CDR3 DNA: TGCAGTGCTAGAGATTTATTAGCGGGGGGAGGAGGTACGCAGTATTTT; CDR3 protein: CSARDLLAGGGGTQYF
D gene: -; clone size: many; J gene: TRBJ1-4; CDR3 length: 12; V gene: TRBV20-1; CDR3 DNA: TGCAGTGCTAGAGATGGCGCTGAAAAACTGTTTTTT; CDR3 protein: CSARDGAEKLFF
D gene: -; clone size: many; J gene: TRBJ1-1; CDR3 length: 11; V gene: TRBV7-9; CDR3 DNA: TGTGCCAGCAAGGTAGGCACTGAAGCTTTCTTT; CDR3 protein: CASKVGTEAFF
D gene: TRBD1; clone size: many; J gene: TRBJ1-2; CDR3 length: 13; V gene: TRBV5-1; CDR3 DNA: TGCGCCAGCAGTAGGGACAGGGTGGACGGCTACACCTTC; CDR3 protein: CASSRDRVDGYTF